The following is a TCR beta chain sequence with its context. Everyone who took part was 18 to 89 years old, and they came from about two dozen US areas. Up to 2 weeks before entering the study, exposed participants had met a COVID-19 case. The data stem from a study of blood T cell repertoires in COVID-19. The overall study: Collection of acute and convalescent COVID-19 samples took place in the United States, Italy and Spain.

Assay: immunoSEQ multiplex PCR; the TCRdb copy retains only in-frame clones and omits some. The sample has approximately 300,000 clones, 75% to 90% seen once; the top ten hold over 1.5%. This TCR derives from a woman in her thirties who had been exposed to COVID-19. The sample was PBMCs or T cells enriched from blood (not recorded which).

CDR3: CASSFFQGAHTEAFF. The CDR3 DNA reads as TGTGCCAGCAGCTTTTTTCAGGGGGCGCACACTGAAGCTTTCTTT. V and J are TRBV5-4 and TRBJ1-1, with 8 nucleotides matching TRBD1. The V gene's germline CDR1 is SGHNT and CDR2 YYREEE (reference sequence). The V and J ends lost 2 bases and 3 bases, in that order; junction bases with no gene match: 6. This CDR3 contains 15 residues.